These T cell receptor beta chains were read from a single sample in a study of post-analysis software for immune sequencing data. MiXCR, applied by TCRdb to the PCR reads, yields one record per CDR3 protein. This table has approximately 660,000 distinct CDR3 sequences, 59% appearing once. The sequenced sample was blood. These receptors were collected from a girl aged 2-15 years with multiple sclerosis. Each CDR3 is given with its conserved first and last residue. Fields, in order: D gene, clone size, V gene, J gene, CDR3 protein, CDR3 DNA. D genes are given only for firm matches. Size is stated for part of the rows, as once, few or many counts, or as a class when the clone is expanded.

NA	NA	TRBV4-1	TRBJ2-2	CASSQDDSSIFLGGTGELFF	TGCGCCAGCAGCCAAGACGACAGTTCGATATTCCTCGGGGGCACCGGGGAGCTGTTTTTT
TRBD2	NA	TRBV20-1	TRBJ2-3	CSARDPIAGAVPKRTDTQYF	TGCAGTGCTAGAGATCCAATTGCGGGAGCCGTTCCTAAGCGCACAGATACGCAGTATTTT
TRBD1	NA	TRBV7-6	TRBJ2-3	CASSLRQGPDTQYF	TGTGCCAGCAGCCTGAGACAGGGCCCAGATACGCAGTATTTT
TRBD2	few	TRBV7-8	TRBJ2-1	CASDRIAGVLDEQFF	TGTGCCAGCGATAGAATAGCGGGAGTGTTGGATGAGCAGTTCTTC
TRBD1	NA	TRBV7-2	TRBJ1-5	CASSLLAGTGAYQPQHF	TGTGCCAGCAGCCTCTTGGCCGGGACAGGGGCCTATCAGCCCCAGCATTTT
TRBD2	NA	TRBV20-1	TRBJ2-7	CSAPASGRGSYEQYF	TGCAGTGCCCCCGCTAGCGGGAGAGGATCCTACGAGCAGTACTTC
NA	NA	TRBV7-8	TRBJ2-7	CASSILRDGYEQYF	TGTGCCAGCAGCATATTACGGGACGGTTACGAGCAGTACTTC
TRBD1	NA	TRBV11-2	TRBJ1-2	CASSPGQGNLYGYTF	TGTGCCAGCAGCCCGGGACAGGGGAACCTATATGGCTACACCTTC
TRBD2	once	TRBV7-2	TRBJ2-1	CASSPQRDRPEQFF	TGTGCCAGCAGCCCTCAGCGGGATCGGCCTGAGCAGTTCTTC
TRBD2	NA	TRBV11-2	TRBJ2-1	CASSSSLVAGAYNEQFF	TGTGCCAGCAGCTCCTCCCTGGTAGCGGGGGCGTACAATGAGCAGTTCTTC
NA	few	TRBV18	TRBJ2-3	CASSPQLAPDTQYF	TGTGCCAGCTCACCACAACTGGCCCCAGATACGCAGTATTTT
NA	NA	TRBV12-3/TRBV12-4	TRBJ2-1	CASSDPTSYYNEQFF	TGTGCCAGCAGTGACCCAACCTCCTACTACAATGAGCAGTTCTTC
TRBD1	few	TRBV29-1	TRBJ2-1	CSVRQGVLNEQFF	TGCAGCGTCCGACAGGGGGTCCTTAATGAGCAGTTCTTC
NA	NA	TRBV6-5	TRBJ1-5	CASSTTGAIGPQHF	TGTGCCAGCAGTACAACAGGTGCCATCGGACCCCAGCATTTT
TRBD2	NA	TRBV20-1	TRBJ2-1	CSASKGLDYNEQFF	TGCAGTGCTTCGAAAGGACTAGACTACAATGAGCAGTTCTTC
TRBD1	NA	TRBV12-3/TRBV12-4	TRBJ1-4	CASKGQGGNEKLFF	TGTGCCAGCAAAGGACAGGGGGGTAATGAAAAACTGTTTTTT
TRBD1	NA	TRBV20-1	TRBJ1-5	CSARVGTGRNQPQHF	TGCAGTGCTAGAGTAGGGACAGGACGAAATCAGCCCCAGCATTTT
NA	NA	TRBV20-1	TRBJ1-2	CSAREAGPNYGYTF	TGCAGTGCTAGAGAGGCAGGGCCTAACTATGGCTACACCTTC
NA	once	TRBV6-5	TRBJ2-3	CASSYSRLASTDTQYF	TGTGCCAGCAGTTACTCCCGGCTAGCAAGCACAGATACGCAGTATTTT
NA	few	TRBV20-1	TRBJ2-5	CSASPAKETQYF	TGCAGTGCTAGCCCCGCTAAAGAGACCCAGTACTTC
TRBD2	once	TRBV4-1	TRBJ2-3	CASSSGTSESTDTQYF	TGCGCCAGCAGTTCCGGGACTAGTGAGAGCACAGATACGCAGTATTTT
NA	NA	TRBV20-1	TRBJ2-1	CSANDVGRVNEQFF	TGCAGTGCCAACGACGTGGGACGGGTCAATGAGCAGTTCTTC
NA	NA	TRBV7-2	TRBJ1-1	CATGDILNTEAFF	TGTGCCACCGGGGACATTTTGAACACTGAAGCTTTCTTT
NA	NA	TRBV12-3/TRBV12-4	TRBJ1-1	CASSKPGPAFF	TGTGCCAGCAGCAAACCGGGACCAGCTTTCTTT
NA	NA	TRBV12-5	TRBJ2-1	CASGLGQDSSSYNGQFF	TGTGCTAGTGGTTTGGGACAGGACTCCAGCTCCTACAATGGGCAGTTCTTC
NA	NA	TRBV7-2	TRBJ2-1	CASSETGRGFYNEQFF	TGTGCCAGCAGCGAAACAGGGAGGGGGTTTTACAATGAGCAGTTCTTC
NA	NA	TRBV3-1	TRBJ2-5	CASSQASAPRETQYF	TGTGCCAGCAGCCAAGCTAGCGCCCCAAGGGAGACCCAGTACTTC
TRBD2	few	TRBV12-3/TRBV12-4	TRBJ2-5	CASSLTTSGAGTQYF	TGTGCCAGCAGTTTGACAACTAGCGGGGCGGGGACCCAGTACTTC
TRBD2	NA	TRBV12-3/TRBV12-4	TRBJ2-3	CASSKGLGVQDTQYF	TGTGCCAGCAGTAAGGGACTAGGGGTGCAGGATACGCAGTATTTT
TRBD2	once	TRBV7-9	TRBJ2-7	CASSLTWDYSYEQYF	TGTGCCAGCAGCTTGACCTGGGACTACTCCTACGAGCAGTACTTC